This TCR beta chain came from a study of blood T cell repertoires in COVID-19. Germline trimming cut 7 bases from V and 4 bases from J; bases unmatched to any gene: 6. CDR3 length: 14 amino acids. Germline values: CDR1 LNHDA, CDR2 SQIVND (reference sequence). The method was immunoSEQ multiplex PCR; TCRdb's version includes in-frame clones alone and lacks a portion of them. The sample has some 70,000 clones, around 89% seen once. This receptor was identified in a middle-aged man with acute or convalescent COVID-19. This rearrangement joins TRBV19 to TRBJ2-1; TRBD2 matches at 8 bases. Sequenced sample: peripheral blood. CDR3 sequence (DNA): TGTGCCAGTAACTCGGGAGGGGGTTACAATGAGCAGTTCTTC. It specifies CASNSGGGYNEQFF. Filled out from reference TRBV19 and TRBJ2-1, the complete variable domain reads DGGITQSPKYLFRKEGQNVTLSCEQNLNHDAMYWYRQDPGQGLRLIYYSQIVNDFQKGDIAEGYSVSREKKESFPLTVTSAQKNPTAFYLCASNSGGGYNEQFFGPGTRLTVL.